The T cell receptor (beta chain) under discussion was sequenced for a study of cytomegalovirus exposure and HLA in healthy donors. CDR1 and CDR2 from the germline V gene are SGHTA and FQGNSA. The V end was cut by 3 bases, the J end by 3 bases, with 12 bases between. The CDR3 length is 15 residues. Healthy individuals who donated bone marrow served as the donors. Notes on this clone: Antigen specificity is unknown.

Study observations and caveats: In a later analysis, most CMV-associated TCR beta chains appeared HLA-restricted.

With 60 Vbeta and 13 Jbeta primers, the PCR was carried out. TCRdb keeps only in-frame clones here, not all; method: immunoSEQ multiplex PCR. The sample includes fewer than 200,000 clones, about 82% seen only once; the top ten take about 0.69%. The sequencing input was PBMCs. This clonotype was sampled from a female donor in good health and CMV-seronegative. V and J are TRBV7-2 and TRBJ1-5; D remains unclear. The CDR3 reads CASSLDWAINQPQHF. The CDR3 coding sequence is TGTGCCAGCAGCTTGGATTGGGCCATCAATCAGCCCCAGCATTTT.